The 22 T cell receptor beta chains listed next were all sequenced from one sample in a study of CD8+ T cells in alopecia areata. In each case, RNA was isolated and then reverse transcribed into cDNA as the sequencing template. Only in-frame clones appear in the TCRdb table, and some are missing; sequencing was by immunoSEQ multiplex PCR. This repertoire shows roughly 75,000 clones, roughly 60% found once; its top ten account for about 15%. The source was CD8+ T cells sorted from blood, collected at week 0. Every receptor here comes from a human donor with alopecia areata.

V usage is TRBV27 and J usage is TRBJ2-7; TRBD1 matches at 12 bases. Germline CDR1 is MNHEY and CDR2 is SMNVEV (reference sequence). The CDR3 has 16 amino acids. With 2 bases clipped from V and 5 bases from J, the junction kept 7 bases outside the gene matches. The CDR3 spells CASSLGTGGIRDEQYF. In nucleotides, the CDR3 is TGTGCCAGCAGTTTAGGGACAGGGGGCATTCGGGACGAGCAGTACTTC.

The chain combines TRBV5-1 with TRBJ2-7; TRBD1 might be the D (5 bases). The germline V gene encodes CDR1 SGHRS and CDR2 YFSETQ. CDR3 length equals 13 residues. Deletions cut 5 bases from V and 7 bases from J, with 16 bases between. The DNA of the CDR3 is TGCGCCAGCAGTTACCCAGGGTCGAGGGAGCAGTACTTC. Translated: CASSYPGSREQYF.

The V call is TRBV4-1, the J call TRBJ2-5, with D possibly matching TRBD1 (5 bases). V was shortened by 1 base and J by 1 base, with 10 bases between the two germline ends. CDR1 is MGHRA and CDR2 is YSYEKL in the germline V gene. This CDR3 is 15 amino acids long. As DNA, the CDR3 is TGCGCCAGCAGCCAAGGGGGCCCAGCCCAAGAGACCCAGTACTTC. Translated, it gives CASSQGGPAQETQYF.

This chain uses TRBV27 with TRBJ2-3; the D is unclear. The CDR3 has 13 residues. V shed 2 bases and J shed 2 bases, with 5 bases lying between them. Germline CDR1 and CDR2: MNHEY and SMNVEV (reference sequence). For the CDR3, the DNA is TGTGCCAGCAGTTTACTAATCACAGATACGCAGTATTTT. Protein sequence: CASSLLITDTQYF.

V is TRBV2 and J is TRBJ2-3; D could derive from TRBD1 or TRBD2 (5 bases each). The CDR3 extends over 14 amino acids. Germline lookup yields CDR1 SNHLY and CDR2 FYNNEI. Trimming took 3 bases from V and 6 from J, leaving 13 bases between them. The CDR3 nucleotides read TGTGCCAGCAGTGACTGGGACCAGGGCGATACGCAGTATTTT. It translates to CASSDWDQGDTQYF.

The gene calls are TRBV20-1 and TRBJ2-7; no definite D call. The CDR3 sequence is 11 residues long. V was clipped by 0 bases and J by 5 bases, with 5 bases between them. Germline loops: CDR1 DFQATT, CDR2 SNEGSKA (reference sequence). This CDR3 reads CSARDQHEQYF. The CDR3 DNA is TGCAGTGCTAGAGATCAACACGAGCAGTACTTC.

This clone was detected a few times. V is TRBV13 and J is TRBJ2-7; D is unclear. Germline CDR1 and CDR2: PRHDT and FYEKMQ (reference sequence). The V gene lost 1 base and the J gene lost 5 bases, with 12 bases spanning the gap. This CDR3 is built from 14 residues. The CDR3 loop is CASSLEGVANEQYF. In DNA, the CDR3 is TGTGCCAGCAGCTTAGAGGGCGTGGCTAACGAGCAGTACTTC.

The chain couples TRBV11-2 to TRBJ1-1; the D is unclear. Germline assignment: CDR1 SGHAT and CDR2 FQNNGV. Between the trimmed V and J ends, which lost 3 bases and 4 bases, there was a span of 12 bases. There are 14 residues in the CDR3. The CDR3 bases are TGTGCCAGCAGCTTTAGGGTTGGCGGCACTGAAGCTTTCTTT. As protein: CASSFRVGGTEAFF.

V is TRBV28 and J is TRBJ2-1, with TRBD2 matching 12 bases. This CDR3 region has 15 residues. From germline, CDR1 is MDHEN and CDR2 SYDVKM. J was trimmed by 7 bases and V by 5 bases; bases with no gene match: 6. The CDR3 region has the DNA TGTGCCAGCAGTACGACTAGCGGGAGAGAAAATGAGCAGTTCTTC. Translating it yields CASSTTSGRENEQFF. The whole variable domain, remainder taken from reference TRBV28 and TRBJ2-1, is DVKVTQSSRYLVKRTGEKVFLECVQDMDHENMFWYRQDPGLGLRLIYFSYDVKMKEKGDIPEGYSVSREKKERFSLILESASTNQTSMYLCASSTTSGRENEQFFGPGTRLTVL.

The chain has TRBV10-3 and TRBJ2-7; 7 nucleotides match TRBD2. Germline CDR1 and CDR2: ENHRY and SYGVKD. The CDR3 extends over 14 amino acids. V gave up 4 bases and J gave up 3 bases; unmatched junction bases: 6. In nucleotides, the CDR3 is TGTGCCATCAGTGCCCAGCGGGGCCTCTACGAGCAGTACTTC. It yields the protein CAISAQRGLYEQYF.

This chain joins TRBV29-1 and TRBJ2-7, with D hard to call. In germline, CDR1 is SQVTM, CDR2 ANQGSEA. Trimming stripped 2 bases from V and 4 bases from J, with 12 bases between. This CDR3 is built from 13 residues. In DNA, the CDR3 is TGCAGCGTTGAAACGGAGTCAGTTTACGAGCAGTACTTC. Translated: CSVETESVYEQYF.

The V call is TRBV5-4, the J call TRBJ2-5, with 7 bases lining up with TRBD2. With 2 bases clipped from V and 2 bases from J, the junction kept 15 bases outside the gene matches. This CDR3 comprises 18 residues. CDR1 is SGHNT, CDR2 YYREEE, per germline (reference sequence). The CDR3 protein is CASSFEPLSGVPQETQYF. The CDR3 nucleotides read TGTGCCAGCAGCTTCGAACCTCTAAGCGGGGTTCCTCAAGAGACCCAGTACTTC.

The chain recombines TRBV12-5 with TRBJ2-3; tentative D call: TRBD2 (7 bases). From germline, CDR1 is LGHNT and CDR2 FRNRAP. The CDR3 length is 18 residues. Deletions cut 1 base from V and 0 bases from J, with 17 bases between. CDR3 nucleotides: TGTGCTAGTGGTTTGGCCACCGCGCGGGGGCCCAGCACAGATACGCAGTATTTT. It codes for CASGLATARGPSTDTQYF.

This clone was picked up many times. The chain is built from TRBV5-6 and TRBJ2-5; TRBD2 might be the D (5 bases). Germline CDR1 reads SGHDT; CDR2 reads YYEEEE. This CDR3 is built from 13 residues. V lost 6 bases and J lost 4, with 13 bases in between. CDR3 in amino acids: CASNDFEGETQYF. The CDR3 DNA follows: TGTGCCAGCAACGACTTCGAGGGAGAGACCCAGTACTTC. The whole variable domain, remainder taken from reference TRBV5-6 and TRBJ2-5, is DAGVTQSPTHLIKTRGQQVTLRCSPKSGHDTVSWYQQALGQGPQFIFQYYEEEERQRGNFPDRFSGHQFPNYSSELNVNALLLGDSALYLCASNDFEGETQYFGPGTRLLVL.

Here the CDR3 DNA reads TGTGCCAGCAGCTTGTATCAGACGGTCACTGAAGCTTTCTTT. Its translation is CASSLYQTVTEAFF. The J gene is TRBJ1-1, the V gene TRBV7-2; D unclear. V shed 3 bases and J shed 4 bases, with 12 bases lying between them. The CDR3 is 14 amino acids. CDR1 is SGHTA, CDR2 FQGNSA, per germline.

This clone has just one count. The rearrangement links TRBV27 to TRBJ2-1, with D tentatively TRBD1 or TRBD2 (6 bases each). CDR3 length equals 15 residues. The ends were cut back, 2 bases at V and 7 bases at J, with 15 bases in the middle. Per the germline V gene, CDR1 is MNHEY and CDR2 is SMNVEV (reference sequence). As DNA, the CDR3 is TGTGCCAGCAGTTTAATGGGGGGCTTCGGGAATGAGCAGTTCTTC. This gives the protein CASSLMGGFGNEQFF.

V is TRBV5-1 and J is TRBJ1-1; tentative D call: TRBD1 (5 bases). Germline V CDR1 and CDR2: SGHRS, YFSETQ. The CDR3 is made up of 16 amino acids. V was clipped by 0 bases and J by 0 bases, with 12 bases between them. CDR3: CASSLAEGTLNTEAFF. The DNA of the CDR3 is TGCGCCAGCAGCTTGGCCGAAGGGACTCTGAACACTGAAGCTTTCTTT.

This chain uses TRBV27 with TRBJ2-7; D may be TRBD2 (5 bases). The CDR3 spans 15 residues. With 2 bases removed from V and 0 bases from J, the gap between germline ends came to 11 bases. Germline V gene data show CDR1 as MNHEY and CDR2 as SMNVEV (reference sequence). The CDR3 here is CASSLGNGDSYEQYF. CDR3 nucleotides: TGTGCCAGCAGTTTAGGGAACGGGGACTCCTACGAGCAGTACTTC.

This clone was seen only once. The chain has TRBV7-6 and TRBJ1-2, with D unclear. CDR3 length: 14 residues. Looked up from germline, CDR1 is SGHVS and CDR2 is FNYEAQ. The V and J ends lost 1 base and 0 bases respectively, with 6 bases between them. The CDR3 nucleotides read TGTGCCAGCAGCTTAGACTCAGCTAACTATGGCTACACCTTC. Its translation is CASSLDSANYGYTF.

This sequence joins TRBV25-1 and TRBJ2-3, with 7 bases matching TRBD1. This CDR3 contains 17 residues. Per the germline V gene, CDR1 is MGHDK and CDR2 is SYGVNS. V was pared by 5 bases and J by 3 bases, with 14 bases of the junction left unmatched. For the CDR3, the DNA is TGTGCCAGCAGTAAAGAGGGGGCAGACCCCATAACAGATACGCAGTATTTT. Translating it yields CASSKEGADPITDTQYF. Using reference TRBV25-1 and TRBJ2-3 for the parts outside the CDR3, the full variable domain is EADIYQTPRYLVIGTGKKITLECSQTMGHDKMYWYQQDPGMELHLIHYSYGVNSTEKGDLSSESTVSRIRTEHFPLTLESARPSHTSQYLCASSKEGADPITDTQYFGPGTRLTVL.

The chain employs TRBV7-9 and TRBJ1-2, with D maybe TRBD1 (6 bases). Germline values: CDR1 SEHNR, CDR2 FQNEAQ (reference sequence). The germline V and J ends were trimmed by 5 bases and 4 bases, with 14 bases remaining between them. CDR3 length equals 14 residues. CDR3 in DNA: TGTGCCAGCAGCGAACAGGGTGGCGGCTATGGCTACACCTTC. As protein: CASSEQGGGYGYTF.

This clone was observed a single time. The rearrangement uses TRBV7-6 and TRBJ2-3, with 7 bases fitting TRBD1. V dropped 2 bases and J dropped 0; count of bases not matched to a gene: 2. The CDR3 consists of 15 residues. CDR1 SGHVS and CDR2 FNYEAQ come from the germline V gene. In DNA, the CDR3 is TGTGCCAGCAGCTTACCGGGACAGAGCACAGATACGCAGTATTTT. It specifies CASSLPGQSTDTQYF.